Presented here are 27 T cell receptor beta chains from one specimen sequenced in a study of cytomegalovirus exposure and HLA in healthy donors. The study ran its PCR with 60 Vbeta and 13 Jbeta primers. Repertoires were generated with immunoSEQ multiplex PCR, while TCRdb's copy carries only in-frame clones and drops some. The sample lists around 94,000 clones; around 77% were seen once. The sequencing sample was made of PBMCs. The source is a woman aged 55-70 years in good health and CMV-seropositive.

V and J are TRBV5-1 and TRBJ2-5, with D tentatively TRBD1 (8 bases). The V gene's germline CDR1 is SGHRS and CDR2 YFSETQ. The CDR3 is 16 residues long. Trimming left V 5 bases short and J 4 bases short, with 21 bases between. CDR3 loop: CASSFFGTGGGETQYF. For the CDR3, the DNA is TGCGCCAGCAGTTTCTTTGGGACAGGCGGGGGAGAGACCCAGTACTTC.

This clone was recorded once. One junction end disagrees with the germline gene, perhaps due to a read error. The rearrangement uses TRBV7-9 and TRBJ1-1; no clear D gene. Germline V gene sequence: CDR1 SEHNR, CDR2 FQNEAQ (reference sequence). This CDR3 has 14 amino acids. The CDR3 here is CSSTGETSAGEAFF. The CDR3 coding sequence is TGTTCCAGCACCGGGGAGACTTCAGCTGGTGAAGCTTTCTTT. Supplemented by reference TRBV7-9 and TRBJ1-1, the full variable domain reads DTGVSQNPRHKITKRGQNVTFRCDPISEHNRLYWYRQTLGQGPEFLTYFQNEAQLEKSRLLSDRFSAERPKGSFSTLEIQRTEQGDSAMYLCSSTGETSAGEAFFGQGTRLTVV.

The CDR3 sequence: CASSLSRLAGREQYF. The DNA for the CDR3 is TGTGCCAGCAGTTTATCACGGCTAGCGGGACGCGAGCAGTACTTC. This chain links TRBV28 with TRBJ2-7; the match to TRBD2 covers 9 bases. The V gene's germline CDR1 is MDHEN and CDR2 SYDVKM. The V gene end was trimmed by 1 base and the J gene end by 6 bases; junction bases not matched to a gene: 7. This CDR3 is built from 15 residues. Together with reference TRBV28 and TRBJ2-7, the CDR3 gives the full variable domain: DVKVTQSSRYLVKRTGEKVFLECVQDMDHENMFWYRQDPGLGLRLIYFSYDVKMKEKGDIPEGYSVSREKKERFSLILESASTNQTSMYLCASSLSRLAGREQYFGPGTRLTVT.

The CDR3: CASRPGTSGFYEQYF. The CDR3 DNA reads as TGTGCCAGCAGACCCGGGACTAGCGGGTTCTACGAGCAGTACTTC. V and J are TRBV28 and TRBJ2-7, with 12 nucleotides matching TRBD2. This CDR3 region has 15 residues. Germline values: CDR1 MDHEN, CDR2 SYDVKM. Unmatched junction bases numbered 6, after V lost 6 bases and J lost 3 bases.

The rearrangement uses TRBV30 and TRBJ1-5; weak D call: TRBD1 (6 bases). CDR3 length: 13 amino acids. V was cut by 2 bases and J by 3 bases, with 8 bases left in between. Germline values: CDR1 GTSNPN, CDR2 SVGIG (reference sequence). CDR3 amino acids: CAWSRTDNQPQHF. The CDR3, as DNA: TGTGCCTGGAGTAGGACAGACAATCAGCCCCAGCATTTT.

The CDR3 is CASSPRTVTGEQYF. For the CDR3, the DNA is TGTGCCAGCTCACCCCGGACCGTTACGGGGGAGCAGTACTTC. The chain uses TRBV18 and TRBJ2-7, with a possible D match to TRBD2 (5 bases). The V and J ends lost 3 bases and 7 bases respectively, with 16 bases between them. CDR1 and CDR2 from the germline V gene are KGHSH and LQKENI. The CDR3 is 14 amino acids.

The V and J genes are TRBV10-3 and TRBJ2-3; 11 nucleotides agree with TRBD2. V shed 6 bases and J 6 bases; nucleotides not matched to a gene: 11. Germline V CDR1 and CDR2: ENHRY, SYGVKD. The CDR3 length is 16 residues. Here the CDR3 DNA reads TGTGCCATCAGAACTATTAGCGGGAGGGCCGGGGATACGCAGTATTTT. As protein: CAIRTISGRAGDTQYF.

The chain has TRBV9 and TRBJ2-1, with 12 bases matching TRBD2. This CDR3 has 13 residues. The ends lost 1 base at V and 16 bases at J; junction bases unmatched: 6. Germline V gene data show CDR1 as SGDLS and CDR2 as YYNGEE. CDR3 amino acids: CASSVRTSGKFFF. CDR3 DNA: TGTGCCAGCAGCGTAAGGACTAGCGGGAAGTTTTTCTTC.

The chain is built from TRBV9 and TRBJ1-2; D perhaps matches TRBD1 (6 bases). Trimming shortened V by 4 bases and J by 7 bases, and 23 bases separated the two germline ends. The CDR3 consists of 16 residues. Germline V CDR1 and CDR2: SGDLS, YYNGEE. The CDR3 here is CASSPSPRGASGGYTF. The DNA of the CDR3 is TGTGCCAGCAGCCCTAGTCCCCGGGGGGCCAGCGGTGGCTACACCTTC. Full variable domain (rest looked up from reference TRBV9 and TRBJ1-2): DSGVTQTPKHLITATGQRVTLRCSPRSGDLSVYWYQQSLDQGLQFLIQYYNGEERAKGNILERFSAQQFPDLHSELNLSSLELGDSALYFCASSPSPRGASGGYTFGSGTRLTVV.

This chain uses TRBV30 with TRBJ2-5; 7 nucleotides agree with TRBD1. The length of the CDR3 is 16 residues. In germline, CDR1 is GTSNPN, CDR2 SVGIG (reference sequence). V dropped 1 base and J dropped 0; count of bases not matched to a gene: 8. In nucleotides, the CDR3 is TGTGCCTGGAGTGGCTGGTCAGGGGGAGACCAAGAGACCCAGTACTTC. Protein: CAWSGWSGGDQETQYF. Supplemented by reference TRBV30 and TRBJ2-5, the full variable domain reads SQTIHQWPATLVQPVGSPLSLECTVEGTSNPNLYWYRQAAGRGLQLLFYSVGIGQISSEVPQNLSASRPQDRQFILSSKKLLLSDSGFYLCAWSGWSGGDQETQYFGPGTRLLVL.

The genes are TRBV4-2 and TRBJ2-5; TRBD2 matches 12 bases. The DNA end is more similar to TRBJ2-7, so the J call may be wrong. CDR3 size: 17 residues. The germline CDR1 and CDR2 sequences are LGHNA and YNFKEQ. CDR3 DNA sequence: TGTGCCAGCAGCCAAGTTGGAGGGAGGACTAGCGGGACCGAGCAGTACTTC. It specifies CASSQVGGRTSGTEQYF.

The genes are TRBV14 and TRBJ2-1; 8 bases are a match to TRBD2. Germline CDR1 and CDR2: SGHDN and FVKESK. Unmatched junction bases numbered 8, after V lost 8 bases and J lost 8 bases. The CDR3 contains 13 residues. Here the CDR3 DNA reads TGTGCCAGCCTCACGGGCGGGGGGTATGAGCAGTTCTTC. This encodes CASLTGGGYEQFF.

In nucleotides, the CDR3 is TGTGCCAGCAGCCCTCGGGGGACTTTTTACGAGCAGTACTTC. It encodes CASSPRGTFYEQYF. V gene TRBV14 combines with J gene TRBJ2-5; D possibly corresponds to TRBD2 (6 bases). The J call may be faulty, since TRBJ2-7 better matches the DNA end. The CDR3 sequence is 14 residues long. CDR1 SGHDN and CDR2 FVKESK come from the germline V gene.

The chain couples TRBV14 to TRBJ1-2; tentatively, D is TRBD1 (6 bases). The V gene lost 4 bases and the J gene lost 7 bases, with 19 bases spanning the gap. Germline V lookup: CDR1 SGHDN, CDR2 FVKESK. The CDR3 sequence is 15 residues long. The CDR3 DNA is TGTGCCAGCAGCCCTCTACAGGGCAGGGCGGGTGGCTACACCTTC. This gives the protein CASSPLQGRAGGYTF.

This chain joins TRBV5-1 and TRBJ1-1; TRBD1 is a possible D gene (5 bases). Germline V gene sequence: CDR1 SGHRS, CDR2 YFSETQ. Trimming pared 0 bases from V and 0 bases from J, leaving 12 bases between. CDR3 length: 16 residues. This CDR3 reads CASSLEAQVLNTEAFF. For the CDR3, the DNA is TGCGCCAGCAGCTTGGAAGCACAGGTCTTGAACACTGAAGCTTTCTTT.

This clone has just a few counts. The rearrangement joins TRBV11-3 to TRBJ2-2; 9 bases are a match to TRBD2. The germline CDR1 and CDR2 sequences are SGHNT and YENEEA. Losses at the gene ends were 5 bases for V and 5 bases for J; bases not matched to a gene: 9. The CDR3 sequence is 16 residues long. The CDR3 loop is CASSTRSSGRTGELFF. CDR3 bases: TGTGCCAGCAGCACCCGGAGTAGCGGGAGAACCGGGGAGCTGTTTTTT.

The genes are TRBV30 and TRBJ2-6; TRBD2 matches at 7 bases. The CDR3 contains 16 residues. CDR1 and CDR2 from the germline V gene are GTSNPN and SVGIG (reference sequence). Unmatched junction bases numbered 4, after V lost 1 base and J lost 1 base. In nucleotides, the CDR3 is TGTGCCTGGAGTGGAGCGGGACGATCTGGGGCCAACGTCCTGACTTTC. It is translated as CAWSGAGRSGANVLTF.

On this clone: The junction departs from germline at one end; a sequencing error may be responsible. This chain joins TRBV4-2 and TRBJ2-7; tentatively, D is TRBD1 or TRBD2 (5 bases each). Germline CDR1 reads LGHNA; CDR2 reads YNFKEQ. The CDR3 extends over 15 amino acids. CDR3 sequence: CASSQGAGVTYEQYF. The CDR3 region has the DNA TGTGCCAGCAGTCAAGGGGCCGGGGTGACCTACGAGCAGTACTTC.

This clone was counted between two and nine times. This sequence joins TRBV10-3 and TRBJ1-1; D gene uncertain. This CDR3 has 13 amino acids. Germline assignment: CDR1 ENHRY and CDR2 SYGVKD. V was clipped by 11 bases and J by 0 bases, with 13 bases between them. As DNA, the CDR3 is TGTGCCGCCTTGAGTCTGATGAACACTGAAGCTTTCTTT. This codes for CAALSLMNTEAFF.

This clone was picked up many times. The V and J genes are TRBV21-1 and TRBJ2-1; TRBD2 is taken as the D call from the table, unchecked against the DNA. TRBV21-1 is designated a pseudogene. The CDR3 is 12 residues long. The CDR3 nucleotides read TGTGCCAGCACGGGGGGATACAATGAGCAGTTCTTC. This translates into CASTGGYNEQFF.

The rearrangement uses TRBV7-9 and TRBJ2-5, with TRBD2 identical over 9 bases. This CDR3 spans 14 amino acids. The V gene's germline CDR1 is SEHNR and CDR2 FQNEAQ (reference sequence). V shed 3 bases, J shed 6 bases, and the junction held 5 bases outside the gene matches. The CDR3 sequence: CASSLAGGPQTQYF. The CDR3 DNA follows: TGTGCCAGCAGCTTGGCGGGAGGGCCACAGACCCAGTACTTC.

The V and J genes are TRBV9 and TRBJ2-7; no reliable D call. The CDR3 runs 15 residues. Trimming removed 2 bases at V and 5 bases at J, with 17 bases between. Germline loops: CDR1 SGDLS, CDR2 YYNGEE. The CDR3 coding sequence is TGTGCCAGCAGCGTCGGTCGGAGTGCTGGTAACGAGCAGTACTTC. Translated: CASSVGRSAGNEQYF.

This chain connects TRBV19 to TRBJ1-3; TRBD1 might be the D (5 bases). With 4 bases removed from V and 3 bases from J, the gap between germline ends came to 10 bases. CDR3 size: 14 residues. Germline V CDR1 and CDR2: LNHDA, SQIVND (reference sequence). The CDR3 loop reads CASSTGGFGNTIYF. CDR3 sequence (DNA): TGTGCCAGTAGTACGGGGGGATTTGGAAACACCATATATTTT.

The rearrangement uses TRBV30 and TRBJ2-7; TRBD1 aligns across 9 bases. Trimming removed 3 bases from V and 5 bases from J; junction bases left unmatched: 8. The V gene's germline CDR1 is GTSNPN and CDR2 SVGIG (reference sequence). The CDR3 is 14 amino acids. The chain's CDR3 is CAWRPGTGIDEQYF. In DNA, the CDR3 is TGTGCCTGGAGGCCTGGGACAGGGATCGACGAGCAGTACTTC.

The chain recombines TRBV30 with TRBJ2-1; the match to TRBD2 covers 8 bases. J lost 5 bases, V lost 2 bases, and 2 bases had no gene match. Germline loops: CDR1 GTSNPN, CDR2 SVGIG (reference sequence). The CDR3 length is 13 residues. The CDR3 coding sequence is TGTGCCTGGAGTTCGGGACTAGACAATGAGCAGTTCTTC. Translating it yields CAWSSGLDNEQFF.

The chain carries TRBV6-1 and TRBJ2-1; 8 nucleotides agree with TRBD2. This CDR3 region has 14 residues. The germline gives CDR1 MNHNS, CDR2 SASEGT. J was trimmed by 10 bases and V by 4 bases; bases with no gene match: 9. In DNA form, the CDR3 reads TGTGCCAGCAGTGTAGGTAGCGGGAATTCAGAGCAGTTCTTC. Its protein is CASSVGSGNSEQFF.

The chain couples TRBV5-5 to TRBJ2-7, with D maybe TRBD2 (5 bases). The germline V gene encodes CDR1 SGHKS and CDR2 YYEKEE (reference sequence). The CDR3 runs to 14 residues. Deletions cut 1 base from V and 2 bases from J, with 10 bases between. The CDR3 reads CASSLNRRTYEQYF. The CDR3 coding sequence is TGTGCCAGCAGCTTGAACCGGAGGACCTACGAGCAGTACTTC.